Listed here are 14 T cell receptor beta chains from one sample, sequenced in a study of T cell repertoires in cytomegalovirus infection. Using its own MiXCR run on the reads, TCRdb lists one record per CDR3 protein. The sample holds some 350,000 distinct CDR3 sequences; roughly 20% are singletons and the top ten take under 9%. The sequenced material came from PBMCs. These receptors were collected from a human donor in good health (CMV status not recorded). Some clones in this sample may be carry-over from other donors' samples.

This clonotype was detected many times. The chain combines TRBV7-2 with TRBJ2-7; D unclear. Trimming removed 1 base from V and 8 bases from J, with 6 bases in between. The CDR3 runs to 11 residues. In germline, CDR1 is SGHTA, CDR2 FQGNSA. CDR3 sequence (DNA): TGTGCCAGCAGCTTAGACGACCAGCAGTACTTC. This gives the protein CASSLDDQQYF.

At least ten counts were recorded for this clonotype. J is TRBJ2-6 and V is TRBV15; no definite D call. There are 18 residues in the CDR3. V was trimmed by 4 bases and J by 0 bases, leaving 16 bases between them. Germline V gives CDR1 LNHNV, CDR2 YYDKDF (reference sequence). CDR3: CATSTADPLISGANVLTF. CDR3 nucleotide sequence: TGTGCCACCAGCACGGCGGACCCCCTCATCTCTGGGGCCAACGTCCTGACTTTC.

This clonotype was found a few times. The rearrangement links TRBV7-9 to TRBJ2-5; 8 bases fit TRBD1. J gave up 1 base and V 1 base, and 5 bases lay outside the gene matches. The CDR3 is made up of 16 amino acids. CDR1 and CDR2 from the germline V gene are SEHNR and FQNEAQ (reference sequence). CDR3 sequence (DNA): TGTGCCAGCAGCTTAGTCGGGACAGGAATCCAAGAGACCCAGTACTTC. Its protein is CASSLVGTGIQETQYF.

V usage is TRBV28 and J usage is TRBJ2-3; 10 bases line up with TRBD2. The V gene end was trimmed by 3 bases and the J gene end by 5 bases; junction bases not matched to a gene: 5. CDR1 and CDR2 from the germline V gene are MDHEN and SYDVKM. The CDR3 runs to 15 residues. The DNA for the CDR3 is TGTGCCAGCAGTTTCCTACGGACTAGCGGAGATACGCAGTATTTT. Protein sequence: CASSFLRTSGDTQYF. The entire variable domain, with the rest obtained from reference TRBV28 and TRBJ2-3, is as follows: DVKVTQSSRYLVKRTGEKVFLECVQDMDHENMFWYRQDPGLGLRLIYFSYDVKMKEKGDIPEGYSVSREKKERFSLILESASTNQTSMYLCASSFLRTSGDTQYFGPGTRLTVL.

This clonotype was seen at least ten times. The J gene is TRBJ2-5, the V gene TRBV4-3, with D perhaps TRBD2 (6 bases). Germline V gene sequence: CDR1 LGHNA, CDR2 YSLEER. The CDR3 is 14 amino acids. V was cut by 2 bases and J by 4 bases, with 11 bases left in between. The CDR3 DNA follows: TGCGCCAGCAGCCAAACTTGGAGGGGAGAGACCCAGTACTTC. Its protein is CASSQTWRGETQYF.

The gene calls are TRBV20-1 and TRBJ2-5; D gene uncertain. CDR3 size: 12 residues. Germline CDR1 DFQATT, CDR2 SNEGSKA (reference sequence). Trimming shortened V by 3 bases and J by 2 bases, and 7 bases separated the two germline ends. CDR3 DNA sequence: TGCAGTGCTAGCCGTCGGCAAGAGACCCAGTACTTC. Residues: CSASRRQETQYF.

This rearrangement joins TRBV3-1 to TRBJ2-5; D might be TRBD1 or TRBD2, each matching 5 bases. Germline loops: CDR1 LGHDT, CDR2 YNNKEL (reference sequence). This CDR3 contains 14 residues. V gave up 0 bases and J gave up 5 bases, with 10 bases separating them. The CDR3, as DNA: TGTGCCAGCAGCCAAGAGGGGGTTCCGGAGACCCAGTACTTC. Protein: CASSQEGVPETQYF.

J is TRBJ1-1 and V is TRBV29-1; 7 bases agree with TRBD1. The V gene's germline CDR1 is SQVTM and CDR2 ANQGSEA. J lost 1 base, V lost 0 bases, and 2 bases had no gene match. This CDR3 has 14 residues. CDR3 nucleotides: TGCAGCGTTGAAGAGACAGGGTGGAACACTGAAGCTTTCTTT. Amino acid sequence: CSVEETGWNTEAFF. The whole variable domain, filled in from reference TRBV29-1 and TRBJ1-1, reads SAVISQKPSRDICQRGTSLTIQCQVDSQVTMMFWYRQQPGQSLTLIATANQGSEATYESGFVIDKFPISRPNLTFSTLTVSNMSPEDSSIYLCSVEETGWNTEAFFGQGTRLTVV.

The chain combines TRBV5-1 with TRBJ2-1; 8 bases match TRBD2. Germline V gene lookup returns CDR1 SGHRS and CDR2 YFSETQ. The CDR3 runs to 15 residues. V shed 1 base and J 3 bases; nucleotides not matched to a gene: 3. Here the CDR3 reads CASSLREGHYNEQFF. The DNA for the CDR3 is TGCGCCAGCAGCTTGCGGGAGGGGCACTACAATGAGCAGTTCTTC. Looking up the rest from reference TRBV5-1 and TRBJ2-1 gives the full variable domain: KAGVTQTPRYLIKTRGQQVTLSCSPISGHRSVSWYQQTPGQGLQFLFEYFSETQRNKGNFPGRFSGRQFSNSRSEMNVSTLELGDSALYLCASSLREGHYNEQFFGPGTRLTVL.

For this clonotype: Relative to the germline gene, one junction end is altered; a read error may explain this. The chain uses TRBV20-1 and TRBJ2-1; 8 bases are shared with TRBD2. Germline V CDR1 and CDR2: DFQATT, SNEGSKA (reference sequence). This CDR3 is built from 13 residues. CDR3 coding DNA: TGCAGCGCTAGCGGGCTTGGGGACAATGAGCAGTTCTTC. It yields the protein CSASGLGDNEQFF.

As for this clonotype: A clone one base away is much larger, so this may be a read error. This CDR3 is CTSSLNVDEQYF. The CDR3 region has the DNA TGTACCAGCAGTTTAAACGTGGACGAGCAGTACTTC. The rearrangement uses TRBV12-3 or TRBV12-4 and TRBJ2-7; D unclear. The CDR3 spans 12 residues.

The chain couples TRBV5-1 to TRBJ2-1, with 9 nucleotides matching TRBD2. The CDR3 covers 15 residues. The J segment lost 7 bases and the V segment lost 2 bases, leaving 7 bases of the junction unmatched. Germline V gives CDR1 SGHRS, CDR2 YFSETQ. Here the CDR3 DNA reads TGCGCCAGCAGCTTCTTGCGGGGGGGCTCGAATGAGCAGTTCTTC. This codes for CASSFLRGGSNEQFF.

The chain employs TRBV11-2 and TRBJ2-5; TRBD2 might be the D (5 bases). Trimming pared 5 bases from V and 2 bases from J, leaving 12 bases between. The CDR3 loop spans 14 amino acids. Germline V CDR1 and CDR2: SGHAT, FQNNGV. The CDR3 coding sequence is TGTGCCAGCAGCGGGGAGTCATCTCAAGAGACCCAGTACTTC. Translating it yields CASSGESSQETQYF.

At least ten counts were recorded for this clonotype. This chain connects TRBV7-8 to TRBJ2-3; the match to TRBD2 covers 9 bases. CDR3 length: 16 residues. CDR1 and CDR2 from the germline V gene are SGHVS and FQNEAQ. Trimming at V came to 5 bases and at J to 4 bases, leaving 10 bases not matched to a gene. In DNA form, the CDR3 reads TGTGCCAGCAGCCCCACGCCTAGCGGGATCTCAGATACGCAGTATTTT. Translating gives CASSPTPSGISDTQYF.